Listed below are T cell receptor beta chains from one sample, sequenced in a study of blood T cell repertoires in COVID-19. Sequencing was performed with immunoSEQ multiplex PCR; in TCRdb, only in-frame clones are kept and a portion is missing. The table includes some 140,000 clones, under 80% detected once. The sample consisted of peripheral blood. These receptors were obtained from a man older than 75 with acute or convalescent COVID-19. Both conserved end residues are part of each CDR3. The D gene is left open where the match is weak. Part of the rows lack a size; the others show once, few, many or a class for expanded clones.

CDR3: CATSRENSPLHF; DNA: TGTGCCACCAGCAGGGAGAATTCACCCCTCCACTTT; V: TRBV15; D: .; J: TRBJ1-6; size: .
CDR3: CASSLSRGLYEQYF; DNA: TGCGCCAGCAGCCTTAGCAGGGGTCTCTACGAGCAGTACTTC; V: TRBV5-1; D: .; J: TRBJ2-7; size: few
CDR3: CASSFSPGQGGAKNIQYF; DNA: TGTGCCAGCAGTTTTTCCCCCGGACAGGGAGGGGCCAAAAACATTCAGTACTTC; V: TRBV2; D: .; J: TRBJ2-4; size: .
CDR3: CASSQDGGNSPYEQYF; DNA: TGCGCCAGCAGCCAAGATGGAGGAAATAGCCCCTACGAGCAGTACTTC; V: TRBV4-3; D: .; J: TRBJ2-7; size: .
CDR3: CASSFLGSISGNTIYF; DNA: TGTGCCAGCAGTTTTCTTGGCAGTATCTCTGGAAACACCATATATTTT; V: TRBV28; D: .; J: TRBJ1-3; size: .
CDR3: CASSPYRGNTGELFF; DNA: TGTGCCAGTAGTCCATACAGGGGAAACACCGGGGAGCTGTTTTTT; V: TRBV19; D: TRBD1; J: TRBJ2-2; size: .
CDR3: CASSLAQSLGGYTF; DNA: TGTGCCAGCAGCTTAGCGCAGAGTCTCGGGGGCTACACCTTC; V: TRBV7-9; D: .; J: TRBJ1-2; size: .
CDR3: CASRPTGLNTGELFF; DNA: TGTGCCAGCAGACCGACGGGGTTGAACACCGGGGAGCTGTTTTTT; V: TRBV7-2; D: .; J: TRBJ2-2; size: .
CDR3: CASSPGTGLYEQYF; DNA: TGTGCCAGCAGTCCTGGGACAGGGCTCTACGAGCAGTACTTC; V: TRBV2; D: TRBD1; J: TRBJ2-7; size: .
CDR3: CASSQGQDYGYTF; DNA: TGTGCCAGCAGCCAAGGACAGGACTATGGCTACACCTTC; V: TRBV14; D: .; J: TRBJ1-2; size: few
CDR3: CASSQDQGVGYGYTF; DNA: TGTGCCAGCAGCCAAGATCAGGGGGTAGGCTATGGCTACACCTTC; V: TRBV4-2; D: TRBD1; J: TRBJ1-2; size: .
CDR3: CASSNRGRGDTEAFF; DNA: TGTGCCAGCAGCAACAGGGGGCGCGGGGACACTGAAGCTTTCTTT; V: TRBV6-6; D: TRBD1; J: TRBJ1-1; size: .
CDR3: CASSAGTGGRYGYTF; DNA: TGTGCCAGCAGCGCCGGGACAGGGGGCCGCTATGGCTACACCTTC; V: TRBV11-2; D: TRBD1; J: TRBJ1-2; size: .
CDR3: CASSPQGRTSYEQYF; DNA: TGTGCCAGCAGTCCCCAAGGGAGGACCTCCTACGAGCAGTACTTC; V: TRBV28; D: .; J: TRBJ2-7; size: .
CDR3: CASSPPTGVNQPQHF; DNA: TGTGCCAGCAGCCCCCCGACAGGGGTCAATCAGCCCCAGCATTTT; V: TRBV28; D: TRBD1; J: TRBJ1-5; size: .
CDR3: CASSDGTSGASTDTQYF; DNA: TGTGCCAGCAGTGATGGGACTAGCGGGGCTAGCACAGATACGCAGTATTTT; V: TRBV2; D: TRBD2; J: TRBJ2-3; size: .
CDR3: CASSLAGQGYGNTIYF; DNA: TGCGCCAGCAGCTTGGCCGGACAGGGGTATGGAAACACCATATATTTT; V: TRBV5-1; D: TRBD1; J: TRBJ1-3; size: once
CDR3: CAWSGLAGFAGELFF; DNA: TGTGCCTGGAGTGGACTAGCGGGTTTCGCCGGGGAGCTGTTTTTT; V: TRBV30; D: TRBD2; J: TRBJ2-2; size: .
CDR3: CASSLVGASGGDQSYEQYF; DNA: TGTGCCAGCAGCCTCGTGGGGGCTAGCGGGGGAGATCAATCCTACGAGCAGTACTTC; V: TRBV7-2; D: TRBD2; J: TRBJ2-7; size: .
CDR3: CASSPDSSVGQYF; DNA: TGTGCCAGCAGCCCCGACAGCTCAGTCGGGCAGTACTTC; V: TRBV4-2; D: .; J: TRBJ2-7; size: few
CDR3: CASSGQGARNSPLHF; DNA: TGTGCCAGCTCCGGACAGGGGGCAAGAAATTCACCCCTCCACTTT; V: TRBV2; D: TRBD1; J: TRBJ1-6; size: .
CDR3: CASSQQGNTEAFF; DNA: TGTGCCAGTAGCCAACAGGGGAACACTGAAGCTTTCTTT; V: TRBV19; D: .; J: TRBJ1-1; size: .
CDR3: CASSSQGVGELFF; DNA: TGTGCCAGCAGCTCCCAGGGGGTCGGGGAGCTGTTTTTT; V: TRBV7-2; D: TRBD1; J: TRBJ2-2; size: few
CDR3: CASSLFFQGTYEQYF; DNA: TGTGCCAGCAGTTTATTTTTCCAGGGGACCTACGAGCAGTACTTC; V: TRBV28; D: .; J: TRBJ2-7; size: few
CDR3: CASSWGTSGNNEQFF; DNA: TGTGCCAGCAGCTGGGGAACTAGCGGGAACAATGAGCAGTTCTTC; V: TRBV11-2; D: TRBD2; J: TRBJ2-1; size: few
CDR3: CASNPSGGNTGELFF; DNA: TGTGCCAGCAACCCAAGCGGAGGGAACACCGGGGAGCTGTTTTTT; V: TRBV6-5; D: .; J: TRBJ2-2; size: .
CDR3: CASSGPSGNTDTQYF; DNA: TGCGCCAGCAGCGGGCCTTCGGGAAACACAGATACGCAGTATTTT; V: TRBV5-1; D: .; J: TRBJ2-3; size: once
CDR3: CASSLRGGGETQYF; DNA: TGTGCCAGCAGCCTCCGGGGGGGAGGAGAGACCCAGTACTTC; V: TRBV11-2; D: TRBD2; J: TRBJ2-5; size: .
CDR3: CATSRKQGNTEAFF; DNA: TGTGCCACCAGCAGAAAACAGGGGAACACTGAAGCTTTCTTT; V: TRBV15; D: .; J: TRBJ1-1; size: .
CDR3: CASSFSSANRVPNEKLFF; DNA: TGTGCCAGCAGTTTTTCTTCGGCGAACAGGGTTCCTAATGAAAAACTGTTTTTT; V: TRBV27; D: .; J: TRBJ1-4; size: few
CDR3: CASRKQGDTEAFF; DNA: TGTGCCAGTAGAAAACAGGGAGACACTGAAGCTTTCTTT; V: TRBV19; D: .; J: TRBJ1-1; size: few
CDR3: CASSSGQTSREAFF; DNA: TGTGCCAGCAGCTCCGGACAGACGAGCCGCGAAGCTTTCTTT; V: TRBV7-6; D: .; J: TRBJ1-1; size: .
CDR3: CASSFSSGNTIYF; DNA: TGTGCCAGCAGTTTCTCCTCTGGAAACACCATATATTTT; V: TRBV27; D: .; J: TRBJ1-3; size: .
CDR3: CASSVDRDSFGYTF; DNA: TGTGCCAGCAGTGTGGATAGGGACAGTTTCGGCTACACCTTC; V: TRBV2; D: TRBD1; J: TRBJ1-2; size: .
CDR3: CASSTLAGGPPGELFF; DNA: TGTGCCAGCAGTACGCTAGCGGGGGGGCCTCCCGGGGAGCTGTTTTTT; V: TRBV6-2/TRBV6-3; D: TRBD2; J: TRBJ2-2; size: .
CDR3: CASSLWGRGEQFF; DNA: TGTGCCAGCAGTTTATGGGGGAGGGGTGAGCAGTTCTTC; V: TRBV27; D: TRBD2; J: TRBJ2-1; size: .
CDR3: CASSYSFTGELFF; DNA: TGTGCCAGCAGTTATAGCTTCACCGGGGAGCTGTTTTTT; V: TRBV7-9; D: .; J: TRBJ2-2; size: .
CDR3: CASKRGGTDTQYF; DNA: TGTGCCAGCAAGCGGGGAGGCACAGATACGCAGTATTTT; V: TRBV5-6; D: TRBD2; J: TRBJ2-3; size: .
CDR3: CASSTSIKNIQYF; DNA: TGTGCCAGCAGCACTAGCATAAAAAACATTCAGTACTTC; V: TRBV2; D: .; J: TRBJ2-4; size: once
CDR3: CASSPETTGFQPQHF; DNA: TGTGCCAGCTCACCAGAGACGACAGGGTTTCAGCCCCAGCATTTT; V: TRBV18; D: TRBD1; J: TRBJ1-5; size: .
CDR3: CASSLRLAGGLETQYF; DNA: TGTGCCAGCAGCTTGCGGCTAGCGGGGGGGCTAGAGACCCAGTACTTC; V: TRBV5-4; D: TRBD2; J: TRBJ2-5; size: few
CDR3: CAISERPGQHEQYF; DNA: TGTGCCATCAGTGAGCGTCCAGGGCAGCACGAGCAGTACTTC; V: TRBV10-3; D: .; J: TRBJ2-7; size: .
CDR3: CASIFGGAVNTEAFF; DNA: TGTGCCAGCATATTCGGTGGGGCAGTGAACACTGAAGCTTTCTTT; V: TRBV2; D: .; J: TRBJ1-1; size: .
CDR3: CASTLGGRNQPQHF; DNA: TGTGCCAGCACCCTCGGGGGACGCAATCAGCCCCAGCATTTT; V: TRBV6-4; D: .; J: TRBJ1-5; size: .
CDR3: CASAMGGGDNYGYTF; DNA: TGTGCCAGCGCAATGGGGGGAGGGGATAACTATGGCTACACCTTC; V: TRBV28; D: .; J: TRBJ1-2; size: few
CDR3: CASSGQGTEQYF; DNA: TGTGCCAGTAGCGGACAGGGGACCGAGCAGTACTTC; V: TRBV19; D: TRBD1; J: TRBJ2-7; size: .
CDR3: CASSLGLARKDTEAFF; DNA: TGTGCCAGCAGCTTAGGGCTCGCGAGGAAGGACACTGAAGCTTTCTTT; V: TRBV7-9; D: .; J: TRBJ1-1; size: .
CDR3: CASSYADRATYEQYF; DNA: TGTGCCAGCAGTTACGCCGACAGGGCGACCTACGAGCAGTACTTC; V: TRBV6-5; D: TRBD1; J: TRBJ2-7; size: .
CDR3: CATSRSREIVNTIYF; DNA: TGTGCCACCAGCAGGTCCCGGGAAATAGTAAACACCATATATTTT; V: TRBV15; D: .; J: TRBJ1-3; size: .
CDR3: CASSERRGGYNEQFF; DNA: TGTGCCAGCAGTGAAAGGCGGGGGGGGTACAATGAGCAGTTCTTC; V: TRBV2; D: TRBD2; J: TRBJ2-1; size: .